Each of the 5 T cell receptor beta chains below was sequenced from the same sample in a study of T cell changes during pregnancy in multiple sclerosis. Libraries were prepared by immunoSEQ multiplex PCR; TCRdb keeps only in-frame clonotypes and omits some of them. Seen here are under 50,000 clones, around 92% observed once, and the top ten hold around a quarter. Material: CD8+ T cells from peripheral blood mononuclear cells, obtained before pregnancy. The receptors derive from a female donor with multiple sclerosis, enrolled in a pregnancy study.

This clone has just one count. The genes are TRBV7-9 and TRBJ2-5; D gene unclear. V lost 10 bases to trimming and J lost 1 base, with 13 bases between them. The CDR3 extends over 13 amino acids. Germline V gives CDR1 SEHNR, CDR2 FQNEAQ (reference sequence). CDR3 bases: TGTGCCATAGCTCGAGGAGCCCAAGAGACCCAGTACTTC. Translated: CAIARGAQETQYF.

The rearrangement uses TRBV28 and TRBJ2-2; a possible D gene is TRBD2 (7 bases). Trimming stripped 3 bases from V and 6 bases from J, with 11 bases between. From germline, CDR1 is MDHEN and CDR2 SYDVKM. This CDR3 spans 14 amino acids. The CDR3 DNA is TGTGCCAGCAGTTTTTTAGGGGGGGCCGGGGAGCTGTTTTTT. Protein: CASSFLGGAGELFF.

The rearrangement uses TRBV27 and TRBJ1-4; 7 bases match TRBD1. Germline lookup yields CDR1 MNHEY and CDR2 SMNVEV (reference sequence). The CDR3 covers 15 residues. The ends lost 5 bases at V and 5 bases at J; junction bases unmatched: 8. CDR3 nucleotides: TGTGCCAGCAGTCCTCCGGACAGGAGAAATGAAAAACTGTTTTTT. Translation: CASSPPDRRNEKLFF.

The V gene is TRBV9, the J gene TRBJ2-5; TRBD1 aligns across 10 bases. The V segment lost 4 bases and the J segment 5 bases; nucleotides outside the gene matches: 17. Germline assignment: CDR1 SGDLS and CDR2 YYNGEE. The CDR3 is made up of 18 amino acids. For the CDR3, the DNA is TGTGCCAGCAGCACCCGGGACAGGGGAAGATCAAGAGCGGAGACCCAGTACTTC. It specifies CASSTRDRGRSRAETQYF.

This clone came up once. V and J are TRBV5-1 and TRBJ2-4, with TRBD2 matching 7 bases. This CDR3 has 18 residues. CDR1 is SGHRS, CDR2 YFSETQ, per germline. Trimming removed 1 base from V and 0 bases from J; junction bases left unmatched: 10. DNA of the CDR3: TGCGCCAGCAGCTTGTCGGCTAGCGGAAATGTAGCCAAAAACATTCAGTACTTC. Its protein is CASSLSASGNVAKNIQYF.